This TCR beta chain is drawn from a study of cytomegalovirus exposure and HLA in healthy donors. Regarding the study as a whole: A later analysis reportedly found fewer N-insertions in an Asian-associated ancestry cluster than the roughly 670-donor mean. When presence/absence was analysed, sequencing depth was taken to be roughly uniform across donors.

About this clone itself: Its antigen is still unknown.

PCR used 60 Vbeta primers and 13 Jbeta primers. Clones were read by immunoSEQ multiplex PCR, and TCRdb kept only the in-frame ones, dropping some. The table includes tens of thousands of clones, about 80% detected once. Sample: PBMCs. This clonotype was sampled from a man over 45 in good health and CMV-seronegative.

CDR3 sequence: CASSLYRTSLQETQYF. The CDR3, as DNA: TGTGCCAGCAGCTTATATAGGACTAGTCTCCAAGAGACCCAGTACTTC. This sequence joins TRBV7-2 and TRBJ2-5, with 7 nucleotides matching TRBD2. The CDR3 length is 16 residues. V shed 2 bases, J shed 1 base, and the junction held 7 bases outside the gene matches. CDR1 is SGHTA, CDR2 FQGNSA, per germline.